The 14 T cell receptor beta chains in this list originate from one sample, sequenced in a study of T cell responses to AZD1222 COVID-19 vaccine (dated by TCRdb to the early 2020s). The library was made by the immunoSEQ multiplex PCR assay. TCRdb provides this immuneACCESS table in a form limited to in-frame rearrangements. Some clones are lacking; in checked studies, under half of them reflect an unresolved V gene, and why the rest are absent is not known. In this sample the table shows 130,000 to 150,000 clones, about nine tenths of which occur a single time. Around 1.5% of the sample is in the top ten clones. Read against the paper, the sample's time point label means: about 28 days (+/-7) after the second vaccine dose. The specimen was peripheral blood, collected 28 days after the second AZD1222 dose. Source of these receptors: an adult who received the AZD1222 COVID-19 vaccine.

CDR3 in DNA: TGTGCCAGCAGCTTAATGGGGGCGGGAGAAAAACTGTTTTTT. Amino acids: CASSLMGAGEKLFF. V and J are TRBV7-9 and TRBJ1-4; TRBD1 is a possible D gene (6 bases). The CDR3 has 14 residues. CDR1 is SEHNR, CDR2 FQNEAQ, per germline (reference sequence). The V gene lost 2 bases and the J gene lost 8 bases, with 12 bases spanning the gap.

J is TRBJ1-1 and V is TRBV30; 11 bases fit TRBD1. In germline, CDR1 is GTSNPN, CDR2 SVGIG (reference sequence). With 0 bases clipped from V and 9 bases from J, the junction kept 12 bases outside the gene matches. CDR3 length equals 16 residues. The CDR3 region has the DNA TGTGCCTGGAGTGTAGAGTACGGACAGGGGGCATCACAAGCTTTCTTT. Its protein is CAWSVEYGQGASQAFF.

The chain is built from TRBV11-3 and TRBJ1-1; 7 nucleotides match TRBD1. CDR1 is SGHNT and CDR2 is YENEEA in the germline V gene. The CDR3 has 19 residues. After removal of 3 bases from V and 1 base from J, the junction contained 17 bases not matched to a gene. The CDR3 nucleotides read TGTGCCAGCAGCTTTCCTATCGACAGGGTACCTCCTCGGAACACTGAAGCTTTCTTT. It translates to CASSFPIDRVPPRNTEAFF.

The chain employs TRBV30 and TRBJ1-2, with D perhaps matching TRBD1 (6 bases). This CDR3 is built from 11 residues. The V end lost 4 bases, the J end lost 4 bases, and 7 bases lay between the germline ends. Germline V gene sequence: CDR1 GTSNPN, CDR2 SVGIG (reference sequence). The CDR3, as DNA: TGTGCCTGGACGGACAGCTATGGCTACACCTTC. This translates into CAWTDSYGYTF.

The genes are TRBV28 and TRBJ1-2; 9 bases agree with TRBD1. The CDR3 spans 14 residues. CDR1 and CDR2 from the germline V gene are MDHEN and SYDVKM. V dropped 5 bases and J dropped 6; count of bases not matched to a gene: 7. The CDR3 region has the DNA TGTGCCAGCAGTACTACAGGGGGCTTTAATGGCTACACCTTC. It yields the protein CASSTTGGFNGYTF.

The rearrangement joins TRBV29-1 to TRBJ1-4; TRBD1 matches 7 bases. This CDR3 is 12 amino acids long. Trimming cost V 5 bases and J 7 bases; bases outside gene matches: 4. Germline V gene lookup returns CDR1 SQVTM and CDR2 ANQGSEA. The CDR3 nucleotides read TGCAGCGTTCAACAGGGGAGTGAAAAACTGTTTTTT. It yields the protein CSVQQGSEKLFF.

The chain carries TRBV30 and TRBJ1-2; D might be TRBD1 (5 bases). This CDR3 is built from 14 residues. The ends were cut back, 1 base at V and 4 bases at J, with 13 bases in the middle. CDR1 GTSNPN and CDR2 SVGIG come from the germline V gene (reference sequence). DNA for the CDR3: TGTGCCTGGAGTGGTACTGTGGGACCCTATGGCTACACCTTC. It codes for CAWSGTVGPYGYTF.

The chain recombines TRBV6-5 with TRBJ1-5; D is possibly TRBD1 (6 bases). Trimming took off 0 bases at V and 9 bases at J, with 9 bases between the two ends. Germline V gives CDR1 MNHEY, CDR2 SVGAGI. This CDR3 is built from 13 residues. This chain's CDR3 is CASSYSKGGPQHF. In DNA, the CDR3 is TGTGCCAGCAGTTACTCGAAGGGGGGGCCCCAGCATTTT.

The rearrangement joins TRBV29-1 to TRBJ1-5; D might be TRBD1 (5 bases). The CDR3 sequence is 13 residues long. The germline gives CDR1 SQVTM, CDR2 ANQGSEA. V shed 6 bases and J shed 0 bases, with 9 bases lying between them. This CDR3 reads CSVGTDSNQPQHF. CDR3 nucleotides: TGCAGCGTCGGGACGGATAGCAATCAGCCCCAGCATTTT.

The count of this clone is one. Other nucleotide sequences from this sample produce the same CDR3. The rearrangement joins TRBV11-3 to TRBJ2-3; tentatively, D is TRBD2 (6 bases). CDR1 is SGHNT and CDR2 is YENEEA in the germline V gene. Trimming left V 4 bases short and J 6 bases short, with 8 bases between. The CDR3 has 12 residues. The chain's CDR3 is CASSSRGDTQYF. CDR3 coding DNA: TGTGCCAGCAGCTCCCGGGGGGATACGCAGTATTTT.

The chain uses TRBV30 and TRBJ2-3; TRBD2 matches at 8 bases. The CDR3 spans 15 residues. Germline CDR1 is GTSNPN and CDR2 is SVGIG (reference sequence). Losses at the gene ends were 0 bases for V and 0 bases for J; bases not matched to a gene: 2. The CDR3 loop reads CAWSVGLVSTDTQYF. The CDR3 coding sequence is TGTGCCTGGAGTGTGGGACTAGTCAGCACAGATACGCAGTATTTT.

This chain links TRBV24-1 with TRBJ2-1; D uncertain. The CDR3 sequence is 11 residues long. The germline V gene encodes CDR1 KGHDR and CDR2 SFDVKD. Between the trimmed V and J ends, which lost 2 bases and 8 bases, there was a span of 3 bases. The CDR3 nucleotides are TGTGCCACCAGTGATTATGATGAGCAGTTCTTC. Translated, it gives CATSDYDEQFF.

This rearrangement joins TRBV28 to TRBJ2-3, with 10 nucleotides matching TRBD2. The CDR3 runs 15 residues. The trim removed 5 bases at V and 5 bases at J, leaving 7 bases unmatched. The germline CDR1 and CDR2 sequences are MDHEN and SYDVKM. CDR3 sequence: CASSRLAGVVDTQYF. Written as DNA, the CDR3 is TGTGCCAGCAGTCGGCTAGCGGGAGTGGTAGATACGCAGTATTTT.

J is TRBJ1-4 and V is TRBV21-1; TRBD1, the table's D call, was not compared with the DNA. TRBV21-1 is reported as a pseudogene. CDR3 length equals 15 residues. The DNA for the CDR3 is TGTGCCAGCAGCGGGGTGGCCCAGAGGGGGAAAAAACTGTTTTTT. It yields the protein CASSGVAQRGKKLFF.